This T cell receptor beta chain was recorded in a study of radiation and T cells in renal cell carcinoma. General observations from the study: From baseline, blood top tumor clonotypes peaked at 2 weeks post-radiation.

On this clone: As yet, its antigen is unknown.

The V end was cut by 2 bases, the J end by 3 bases, with 20 bases between. The CDR3 loop spans 18 amino acids. The germline V gene has CDR1 SNHLY and CDR2 FYNNEI. Profiling relied on immunoSEQ multiplex PCR, and the TCRdb table lists in-frame clones only, not all of them. The sample yields tens of thousands of clones, 78% seen once. Time point given: baseline pretreatment blood. The sample's treatment: 15 Gy SBRT to primary tumor, nephrectomy 4 weeks later. Radiation-treated patients gave blood at baseline, week 2 and week 4. This clonotype was sampled from a man in his sixties with renal cell carcinoma. Here the sequenced sample was blood, taken from a patient whose treatment included radiotherapy and nephrectomy. The chain has TRBV2 and TRBJ2-1; perhaps TRBD1 as D (6 bases). The CDR3 DNA is TGTGCCAGCAGTGAACGGAGACCGACAGGAGTTGGCTACAATGAGCAGTTCTTC. Residues: CASSERRPTGVGYNEQFF.